This entry concerns a single T cell receptor beta chain. The CDR3 has 17 residues. V dropped 4 bases and J dropped 11; count of bases not matched to a gene: 17. Germline CDR1 and CDR2: SNHLY and FYNNEI. Under the authors' procedure: By means of reference gene primer amplification, nucleated cell counts were estimated. Assay used: immunoSEQ multiplex PCR; TCRdb lists only in-frame clones, some missing. V, J and clone size reflect that table, while D and trimming were determined from the DNA. The sample records 300,000 or so clones, around 89% being singletons. This entry belongs to a study of blood T cell repertoires in COVID-19. At the level of the study: There were acute and convalescent COVID-19 samples, and they came from the United States, Italy and Spain. The cDNA or gDNA used as material had been derived from T cells, B-cell-depleted T cells, or PBMCs.

V usage is TRBV2 and J usage is TRBJ2-5; 12 nucleotides line up with TRBD1. The source of this sequence is a woman in her thirties who had recovered from COVID-19. The specimen was peripheral blood. In nucleotides, the CDR3 is TGTGCCAGCAGTGTAATCCGGGACAGGGGGCTGATTTGGAGGCAGTACTTC. Translated, it gives CASSVIRDRGLIWRQYF.